This T cell receptor beta chain was documented in a study of T cells expressing NK-cell markers. Findings and limits, study-wide: CD8+ T cells in 5 to 7 donors included dominant NKG2C+ clonotypes at roughly 1.0-7.0%. The leading position in the CD3+CD56-NKG2C+ fraction of a handful of donors also went to these clonotypes.

The TCR beta cDNA came from 5'RACE template switching with UMIs. TCRdb re-called the 5' RACE reads and gives one entry per CDR3 protein, without DNA. The sample's table shows about 260,000 distinct CDR3 sequences. A word on this clonotype: Its antigen remains unknown.

The CDR3 sequence is 13 residues long. The germline gives CDR1 DFQATT, CDR2 SNEGSKA (reference sequence). The origin of this receptor is a man between 18 and 35 years old in good health. The rearrangement links TRBV20-1 to TRBJ2-5; TCRdb's D gene call, TRBD1, goes unchecked for lack of DNA. Source material: blood T cells: a sorted CD56 or NKG2C T cell subset, CD4+ or CD8+ T cells, or bulk PBMC T cells (not recorded which). CDR3 region: CSASWDVQETQYF.